Below are 10 T cell receptor beta chains sequenced from a single sample in a study of vaccination effects on CD4 cells after COVID-19. The antigens of these receptors remain unknown. Sequenced by immunoSEQ multiplex PCR; TCRdb stores in-frame clones only, minus some. The sample includes roughly 42,000 clones, approximately 80% of them seen just once. With the ViraFEST assay, the study expanded antigen-specific CD4+ T cells using viral peptide pools, then sequenced them. Subsequent to a culture period of around eleven days, CD4+ T cells were isolated. Previously uninfected by SARS-CoV-2, the vaccine recipients also showed negative nucleocapsid antibodies. Sequenced material: CD4+ T cells from PBMCs cultured with HCoV-NL63 spike peptides, taken before COVID-19 vaccination. The source is a human donor who received a COVID-19 vaccine.

Concerning this clone: The sample contains more than one DNA sequence encoding this CDR3. The chain is built from TRBV18 and TRBJ1-4; D is uncertain. There are 13 residues in the CDR3. The V gene lost 3 bases and the J gene lost 5 bases, with 7 bases spanning the gap. Germline CDR1 KGHSH, CDR2 LQKENI. The CDR3 region has the DNA TGTGCCAGCTCACCGGGCTTGAATGAAAAACTGTTTTTT. Translated: CASSPGLNEKLFF. Full variable domain (rest looked up from reference TRBV18 and TRBJ1-4): NAGVMQNPRHLVRRRGQEARLRCSPMKGHSHVYWYRQLPEEGLKFMVYLQKENIIDESGMPKERFSAEFPKEGPSILRIQQVVRGDSAAYFCASSPGLNEKLFFGSGTQLSVL.

The J gene is TRBJ1-5, the V gene TRBV18; no firm D call. The CDR3 consists of 14 residues. Germline V lookup: CDR1 KGHSH, CDR2 LQKENI. Trimming took 2 bases from V and 2 from J, leaving 7 bases between them. CDR3 nucleotide sequence: TGTGCCAGCTCACCAACCGGGGGCAATCAGCCCCAGCATTTT. This sequence encodes CASSPTGGNQPQHF. The whole variable domain, remainder taken from reference TRBV18 and TRBJ1-5, is NAGVMQNPRHLVRRRGQEARLRCSPMKGHSHVYWYRQLPEEGLKFMVYLQKENIIDESGMPKERFSAEFPKEGPSILRIQQVVRGDSAAYFCASSPTGGNQPQHFGDGTRLSIL.

The chain couples TRBV5-1 to TRBJ2-3; D unresolved. The V end was cut by 0 bases, the J end by 1 base, with 3 bases between. Germline loops: CDR1 SGHRS, CDR2 YFSETQ. The CDR3 consists of 13 residues. CDR3 in DNA: TGCGCCAGCAGCTTGGGGGGCACAGATACGCAGTATTTT. Translation gives CASSLGGTDTQYF.

J is TRBJ2-2 and V is TRBV9; TRBD2 aligns across 13 bases. CDR1 is SGDLS, CDR2 YYNGEE, per germline. V lost 2 bases, J lost 1 base, and 2 bases stayed unmatched. The CDR3 length is 17 residues. CDR3 sequence: CASSVGLAGENTGELFF. The CDR3 DNA reads as TGTGCCAGCAGCGTTGGACTAGCGGGGGAGAACACCGGGGAGCTGTTTTTT.

The gene calls are TRBV28 and TRBJ2-5; possibly TRBD1 or TRBD2 for D (6 bases each). Germline assignment: CDR1 MDHEN and CDR2 SYDVKM. This CDR3 has 13 amino acids. With 3 bases removed from V and 5 bases from J, the gap between germline ends came to 10 bases. CDR3 bases: TGTGCCAGCAGTTTTAGGGGGAGGGAGACCCAGTACTTC. Translating gives CASSFRGRETQYF.

This clone was observed a single time. The chain's CDR3 is CASSIGGPLYDTQYF. CDR3 in DNA: TGTGCCAGCAGCATAGGGGGGCCGCTTTATGATACGCAGTATTTT. The chain combines TRBV7-3 with TRBJ2-3; either TRBD1 or TRBD2 may fit D (6 bases each). This CDR3 region has 15 residues. V lost 5 bases, J lost 6 bases, and 18 bases lay in between. CDR1 is SGHTA, CDR2 FQGTGA, per germline. Variable domain in full (rest from reference TRBV7-3 and TRBJ2-3): GAGVSQTPSNKVTEKGKYVELRCDPISGHTALYWYRQSLGQGPEFLIYFQGTGAADDSGLPNDRFFAVRPEGSVSTLKIQRTERGDSAVYLCASSIGGPLYDTQYFGPGTRLTVL.

The rearrangement joins TRBV5-1 to TRBJ1-5; D might be TRBD1 (5 bases). In germline, CDR1 is SGHRS, CDR2 YFSETQ. Trimming took 8 bases from V and 4 from J, leaving 16 bases between them. The CDR3 length is 14 residues. As DNA, the CDR3 is TGCGCCAGTTCGTGGGGGACTGGTAATCAGCCCCAGCATTTT. Protein: CASSWGTGNQPQHF.

V usage is TRBV3-1 (or the pseudogene TRBV3-2) and J usage is TRBJ2-5; 8 bases agree with TRBD1. Unmatched junction bases numbered 7, after V lost 2 bases and J lost 5 bases. The CDR3 consists of 15 residues. Germline lookup yields CDR1 LGHDT and CDR2 YNNKEL (reference sequence). CDR3 amino acids: CASSQRTGTSETQYF. The CDR3 DNA follows: TGTGCCAGCAGCCAACGGACAGGGACCTCTGAGACCCAGTACTTC.

The chain carries TRBV11-2 and TRBJ2-5; maybe TRBD1 (6 bases). CDR3 length: 13 amino acids. V shed 5 bases and J shed 2 bases, with 9 bases lying between them. From germline, CDR1 is SGHAT and CDR2 FQNNGV. The CDR3, as DNA: TGTGCCAGCAGCGCTAGGGGGCAAGAGACCCAGTACTTC. Protein sequence: CASSARGQETQYF.

V gene TRBV6-5 combines with J gene TRBJ2-4; perhaps TRBD1 as D (6 bases). There are 14 residues in the CDR3. V was trimmed by 7 bases and J by 2 bases, leaving 12 bases between them. The germline V gene encodes CDR1 MNHEY and CDR2 SVGAGI. This CDR3 reads CASIEQGSKNIQYF. In DNA form, the CDR3 reads TGTGCCAGCATCGAACAGGGTTCCAAAAACATTCAGTACTTC.